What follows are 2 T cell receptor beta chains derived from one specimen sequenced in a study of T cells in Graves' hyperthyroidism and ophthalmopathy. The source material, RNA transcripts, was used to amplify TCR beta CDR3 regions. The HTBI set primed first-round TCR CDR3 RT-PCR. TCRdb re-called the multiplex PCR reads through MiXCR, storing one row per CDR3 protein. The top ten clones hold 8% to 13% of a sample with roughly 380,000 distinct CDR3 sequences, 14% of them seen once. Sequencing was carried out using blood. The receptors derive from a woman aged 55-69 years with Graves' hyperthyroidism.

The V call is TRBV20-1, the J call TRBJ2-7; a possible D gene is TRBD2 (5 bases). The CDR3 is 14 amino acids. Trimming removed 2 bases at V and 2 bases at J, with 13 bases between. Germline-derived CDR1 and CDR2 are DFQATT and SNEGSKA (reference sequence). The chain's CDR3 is CSARRSDSPYEQYF. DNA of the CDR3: TGCAGTGCTAGAAGGTCGGACTCACCCTACGAGCAGTACTTC.

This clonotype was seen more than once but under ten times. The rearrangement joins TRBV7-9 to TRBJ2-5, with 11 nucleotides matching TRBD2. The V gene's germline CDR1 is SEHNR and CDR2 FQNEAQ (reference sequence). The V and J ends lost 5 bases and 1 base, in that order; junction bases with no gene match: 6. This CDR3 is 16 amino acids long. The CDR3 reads CASSAPLAGGQETQYF. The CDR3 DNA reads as TGTGCCAGCAGCGCACCCCTAGCGGGAGGCCAAGAGACCCAGTACTTC.